Presented here are 11 T cell receptor beta chains from one specimen sequenced in a study of T-cell reconstitution after alpha-beta-depleted transplantation in children. Preparation of the TCRbeta library used unique molecular identifiers. Each CDR3 protein is one row after TCRdb ran MiXCR on the PCR reads. The sample lists about a million distinct CDR3 sequences, roughly 29% occurring once. Sequencing used PBMCs, mostly from graft donor cells, obtained 360 days after TCRalphabeta/CD19-depleted stem cell transplant. The receptors come from a boy in the first two years of life who had a stem cell transplant for SCID, so the T cells may come from the graft donor.

The V and J genes are TRBV4-1 and TRBJ2-7, with 10 bases fitting TRBD1. In germline, CDR1 is MGHRA, CDR2 YSYEKL. After removal of 0 bases from V and 4 bases from J, the junction contained 6 bases not matched to a gene. The CDR3 has 16 amino acids. CDR3 sequence reads: CASSQEKGQGFYEQYF. The CDR3 coding sequence is TGCGCCAGCAGCCAAGAGAAGGGACAGGGGTTTTACGAGCAGTACTTC.

Only a few counts were recorded for this clonotype. CDR3 DNA sequence: TGCGCCAGCAGCCTACTCCGGACAGGGGCGGTGAACACTGAAGCTTTCTTT. Its protein product is CASSLLRTGAVNTEAFF. The V call is TRBV4-1, the J call TRBJ1-1; 9 bases match TRBD1. The CDR3 sequence is 17 residues long. V lost 4 bases, J lost 0 bases, and 9 bases stayed unmatched. Germline V lookup: CDR1 MGHRA, CDR2 YSYEKL.

The chain uses TRBV28 and TRBJ2-7; unclear D gene. The germline V gene has CDR1 MDHEN and CDR2 SYDVKM. The V and J ends lost 3 bases and 2 bases respectively, with 8 bases between them. The CDR3 totals 13 residues. The CDR3 bases are TGTGCCAGCAGTTTGATAGCCCCCTACGAGCAGTACTTC. This gives the protein CASSLIAPYEQYF.

The genes are TRBV29-1 and TRBJ1-1; TRBD1 matches 7 bases. CDR1 and CDR2 from the germline V gene are SQVTM and ANQGSEA. The V gene end was trimmed by 4 bases and the J gene end by 4 bases; junction bases not matched to a gene: 12. There are 15 residues in the CDR3. The CDR3 is CSVVPTTGTGTEAFF. CDR3 DNA sequence: TGCAGCGTTGTCCCTACGACAGGGACGGGCACTGAAGCTTTCTTT.

This clonotype was counted many times. In nucleotides, the CDR3 is TGCGCCAGCAGCTTGGTAAGCGGGGGTGAGCAGTACTTC. It translates to CASSLVSGGEQYF. The V call is TRBV5-1, the J call TRBJ2-7; 8 nucleotides align to TRBD2. V shed 0 bases, J shed 7 bases, and the junction held 3 bases outside the gene matches. This CDR3 spans 13 amino acids. From germline, CDR1 is SGHRS and CDR2 YFSETQ.

V is TRBV9 and J is TRBJ2-7; possible D gene TRBD2, 5 bases. Germline CDR1 is SGDLS and CDR2 is YYNGEE. Deletions cut 0 bases from V and 3 bases from J, with 13 bases between. The CDR3 is 15 amino acids. The CDR3 spells CASSVGSTRGYEQYF. The DNA for the CDR3 is TGTGCCAGCAGCGTAGGGAGTACTCGGGGCTACGAGCAGTACTTC.

The chain uses TRBV5-5 and TRBJ2-5, with TRBD2 matching over 8 bases. CDR3 size: 16 residues. Losses at the gene ends were 4 bases for V and 3 bases for J; bases not matched to a gene: 11. From germline, CDR1 is SGHKS and CDR2 YYEKEE (reference sequence). The CDR3 coding sequence is TGTGCCAGCAGCCCAGGGACGGGGGGGACAAAAGAGACCCAGTACTTC. This gives the protein CASSPGTGGTKETQYF.

The sample holds a few counts of this clonotype. Written as DNA, the CDR3 is TGTGCCAGCAGTTACAGGTTCGAGCAGTACTTC. Translated, it gives CASSYRFEQYF. This chain links TRBV28 with TRBJ2-7; perhaps TRBD1 as D (5 bases). The CDR3 consists of 11 residues. CDR1 is MDHEN, CDR2 SYDVKM, per germline. With 4 bases removed from V and 6 bases from J, the gap between germline ends came to 7 bases.

With regard to this clonotype: In this CDR3 the conserved last residue, phenylalanine or tryptophan, is missing, so a read error is likely. The chain's CDR3 is CASSYLAYGGEQFY. Written as DNA, the CDR3 is TGTGCCAGCAGCTATCTGGCTTACGGCGGTGAGCAGTTCTAC. The chain uses TRBV12-3 or TRBV12-4 and TRBJ2-1, with no clear D. This CDR3 is built from 14 residues. V lost 6 bases, J lost 9 bases, and 18 bases lay in between.

This clonotype has just a few counts. The chain uses TRBV20-1 and TRBJ2-3; D may be TRBD2 (7 bases). The ends were cut back, 1 base at V and 2 bases at J, with 16 bases in the middle. The CDR3 has 16 amino acids. CDR1 and CDR2 from the germline V gene are DFQATT and SNEGSKA (reference sequence). The CDR3 spells CSARGWGGPFTDTQYF. The DNA of the CDR3 is TGCAGTGCTAGAGGGTGGGGGGGCCCCTTCACAGATACGCAGTATTTT.

This clonotype was observed a handful of times. The DNA of the CDR3 is TGTGCCAGCCTGGACAGGGGGAATGAGCAGTTCTTC. It translates to CASLDRGNEQFF. This rearrangement joins TRBV12-3 or TRBV12-4 to TRBJ2-1; 10 bases line up with TRBD1. The CDR3 is 12 amino acids. V was clipped by 8 bases and J by 7 bases; unmatched bases: 2.